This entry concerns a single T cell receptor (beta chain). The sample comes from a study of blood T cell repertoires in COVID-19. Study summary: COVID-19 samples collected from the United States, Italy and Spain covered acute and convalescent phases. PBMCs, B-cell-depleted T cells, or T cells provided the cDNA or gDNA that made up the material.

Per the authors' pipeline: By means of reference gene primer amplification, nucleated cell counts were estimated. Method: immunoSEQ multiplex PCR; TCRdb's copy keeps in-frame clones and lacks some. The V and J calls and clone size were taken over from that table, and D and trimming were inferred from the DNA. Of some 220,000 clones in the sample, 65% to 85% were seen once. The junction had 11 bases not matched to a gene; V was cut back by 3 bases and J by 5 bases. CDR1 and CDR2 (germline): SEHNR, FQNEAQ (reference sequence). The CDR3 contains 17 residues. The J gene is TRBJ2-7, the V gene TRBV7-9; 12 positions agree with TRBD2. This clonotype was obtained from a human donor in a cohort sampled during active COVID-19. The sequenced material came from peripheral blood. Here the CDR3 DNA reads TGTGCCAGCAGCTTTGGAACTAGCGGGAGGATAAGGAACGAGCAGTACTTC. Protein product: CASSFGTSGRIRNEQYF.